The 14 T cell receptor beta chains below were found in one sample sequenced in a study of cytomegalovirus exposure and HLA in healthy donors. The PCR ran on 60 Vbeta and 13 Jbeta primers. Some clones are missing from TCRdb's copy, which holds only in-frame ones; the method was immunoSEQ multiplex PCR. The sample consists of some 150,000 clones, approximately 80% of them appearing once. The sequencing input was PBMCs. The receptors stem from a man younger than 40 in good health and CMV-seropositive.

The chain is built from TRBV7-9 and TRBJ2-7; maybe TRBD2 (6 bases). Trimming stripped 3 bases from V and 2 bases from J, with 11 bases between. The germline V gene encodes CDR1 SEHNR and CDR2 FQNEAQ (reference sequence). This CDR3 region has 14 residues. The CDR3 protein is CASSFGTPPYEQYF. Written as DNA, the CDR3 is TGTGCCAGCAGCTTTGGGACTCCTCCCTACGAGCAGTACTTC.

By share, this clone ranks as medium-sized. The chain is built from TRBV6-6 and TRBJ1-6; D is unclear. Deletions cut 7 bases from V and 0 bases from J, with 13 bases between. Germline V gene lookup returns CDR1 MNHNY and CDR2 SVGAGI (reference sequence). The CDR3 has 16 amino acids. The CDR3 loop reads CASKLREISYNSPLHF. CDR3 bases: TGTGCCAGCAAACTACGGGAAATCTCCTATAATTCACCCCTCCACTTT.

The chain is built from TRBV7-2 and TRBJ1-2; TRBD1 agrees at 8 bases. Unmatched junction bases numbered 3, after V lost 4 bases and J lost 5 bases. Germline assignment: CDR1 SGHTA and CDR2 FQGNSA. The CDR3 consists of 13 residues. The CDR3 nucleotides are TGTGCCAGCAGCTCCGGACAGGGTTATGGCTACACCTTC. This gives the protein CASSSGQGYGYTF.

This clone was seen just once. This sequence joins TRBV28 and TRBJ2-1; D may be TRBD2 (7 bases). Germline V gene data show CDR1 as MDHEN and CDR2 as SYDVKM. The CDR3 runs to 16 residues. V gave up 8 bases and J gave up 2 bases, with 19 bases separating them. This CDR3 reads CASSKAGGPPYNEQFF. The CDR3 nucleotides are TGTGCCAGCTCGAAGGCCGGGGGGCCCCCCTACAATGAGCAGTTCTTC.

The V call is TRBV4-1, the J call TRBJ1-2; 8 positions agree with TRBD1. Per the germline V gene, CDR1 is MGHRA and CDR2 is YSYEKL. With 5 bases clipped from V and 10 bases from J, the junction kept 9 bases outside the gene matches. The length of the CDR3 is 13 residues. CDR3: CASSFGQGSVYTF. The CDR3 DNA sequence: TGCGCCAGCAGCTTTGGACAGGGCTCAGTCTACACCTTC.

J is TRBJ2-7 and V is TRBV11-2; TRBD2 agrees at 10 bases. Trimming took 5 bases from V and 6 from J; bases not matched to a gene: 7. The CDR3 has 14 residues. The V gene's germline CDR1 is SGHAT and CDR2 FQNNGV. CDR3 DNA sequence: TGTGCCAGCAGCACCGAGCGGGGGGGTTTCGAGCAGTACTTC. Its protein product is CASSTERGGFEQYF.

The chain recombines TRBV29-1 with TRBJ2-7; 7 bases are a match to TRBD1. CDR3 length: 13 amino acids. Trimming took 5 bases from V and 3 from J; bases not matched to a gene: 7. From germline, CDR1 is SQVTM and CDR2 ANQGSEA. The CDR3 loop is CSVTGTALYEQYF. As DNA, the CDR3 is TGCAGCGTTACCGGGACAGCCCTCTACGAGCAGTACTTC.

The CDR3 protein is CASSLLAGVPTGELFF. CDR3 bases: TGTGCCAGCAGCCTACTAGCGGGGGTACCCACCGGGGAGCTGTTTTTT. This chain uses TRBV2 with TRBJ2-2, with 11 bases matching TRBD2. Looked up from germline, CDR1 is SNHLY and CDR2 is FYNNEI. J lost 4 bases, V lost 6 bases, and 7 bases had no gene match. This CDR3 region has 16 residues.

This chain joins TRBV27 and TRBJ2-3, with D unclear. V gave up 6 bases and J gave up 1 base, with 14 bases separating them. This CDR3 is built from 15 residues. Germline loops: CDR1 MNHEY, CDR2 SMNVEV (reference sequence). The CDR3 protein is CASSLKSGGTDTQYF. In nucleotides, the CDR3 is TGTGCCAGCAGCCTTAAGTCGGGTGGCACAGATACGCAGTATTTT.

The chain recombines TRBV29-1 with TRBJ2-7; 10 bases map to TRBD1. This CDR3 is 13 amino acids long. The V segment lost 4 bases and the J segment 3 bases; nucleotides outside the gene matches: 3. In germline, CDR1 is SQVTM, CDR2 ANQGSEA. The CDR3 coding sequence is TGCAGCGTTGGTAGGACAGGGGGCTACGAGCAGTACTTC. Residues: CSVGRTGGYEQYF.

The chain links TRBV7-6 to TRBJ2-2; a possible D gene is TRBD2 (5 bases). The CDR3 spans 15 residues. CDR1 is SGHVS, CDR2 FNYEAQ, per germline. The V and J ends lost 1 base and 6 bases respectively, with 12 bases between them. CDR3 in amino acids: CASSLERVGAGELFF. The CDR3 DNA reads TGTGCCAGCAGCTTAGAGAGGGTCGGGGCCGGGGAGCTGTTTTTT.

This chain joins TRBV28 and TRBJ1-2; 7 bases align to TRBD1. V lost 6 bases to trimming and J lost 1 base; unmatched junction nucleotides: 5. Germline CDR1 is MDHEN and CDR2 is SYDVKM. The CDR3 consists of 14 residues. In nucleotides, the CDR3 is TGTGCCAGCAGGCGGACAGGCAGTAACTATGGCTACACCTTC. Translating it yields CASRRTGSNYGYTF.

The genes are TRBV5-1 and TRBJ2-7, with D perhaps matching TRBD1 (6 bases). Trimming stripped 0 bases from V and 2 bases from J, with 12 bases between. The CDR3 loop spans 15 amino acids. Germline CDR1 and CDR2: SGHRS and YFSETQ. The CDR3: CASSLDPGEAYEQYF. The CDR3 coding sequence is TGCGCCAGCAGCTTGGATCCAGGGGAAGCCTACGAGCAGTACTTC.

The chain links TRBV4-3 to TRBJ1-4, with TRBD1 matching over 7 bases. Germline V gene sequence: CDR1 LGHNA, CDR2 YSLEER. Germline trimming cut 2 bases from V and 3 bases from J; bases unmatched to any gene: 6. The CDR3 spans 16 residues. CDR3 protein: CASSQTGVVPNEKLFF. CDR3 DNA: TGCGCCAGCAGCCAAACAGGGGTCGTACCTAATGAAAAACTGTTTTTT.